This TCR beta chain emerged from a study of blood T cells in healthy people across ages. Points from the study as a whole: Unsorted PBMCs blocked a conclusive comparison of naive and antigen-experienced cells.

This clonotype appeared many times. Its antigen is not identified. The use of a sample-barcoded 5' primer and a J-beta primer mix characterized a second PCR of 7 to 11 cycles. TCRdb called the 5' RACE reads again in MiXCR, with one record for every CDR3 protein. The sample gives 1.5 million to 1.8 million distinct CDR3 sequences, roughly two fifths of which show up once; about 3.8% is in the top ten. Total RNA, at least 5.5 micrograms per sample, came from PBMCs. Germline V CDR1 and CDR2: MNHNS, SASEGT. This CDR3 has 17 residues. The V gene end was trimmed by 2 bases and the J gene end by 2 bases; junction bases not matched to a gene: 12.

Sequencing was carried out using blood. The rearrangement uses TRBV6-1 and TRBJ2-7; 7 bases align to TRBD1. The TCR originated in a young woman in good health. The CDR3: CASSEFSYRGITYEQYF. The CDR3 DNA is TGTGCCAGCAGTGAATTCTCCTACAGGGGCATTACCTACGAGCAGTACTTC.